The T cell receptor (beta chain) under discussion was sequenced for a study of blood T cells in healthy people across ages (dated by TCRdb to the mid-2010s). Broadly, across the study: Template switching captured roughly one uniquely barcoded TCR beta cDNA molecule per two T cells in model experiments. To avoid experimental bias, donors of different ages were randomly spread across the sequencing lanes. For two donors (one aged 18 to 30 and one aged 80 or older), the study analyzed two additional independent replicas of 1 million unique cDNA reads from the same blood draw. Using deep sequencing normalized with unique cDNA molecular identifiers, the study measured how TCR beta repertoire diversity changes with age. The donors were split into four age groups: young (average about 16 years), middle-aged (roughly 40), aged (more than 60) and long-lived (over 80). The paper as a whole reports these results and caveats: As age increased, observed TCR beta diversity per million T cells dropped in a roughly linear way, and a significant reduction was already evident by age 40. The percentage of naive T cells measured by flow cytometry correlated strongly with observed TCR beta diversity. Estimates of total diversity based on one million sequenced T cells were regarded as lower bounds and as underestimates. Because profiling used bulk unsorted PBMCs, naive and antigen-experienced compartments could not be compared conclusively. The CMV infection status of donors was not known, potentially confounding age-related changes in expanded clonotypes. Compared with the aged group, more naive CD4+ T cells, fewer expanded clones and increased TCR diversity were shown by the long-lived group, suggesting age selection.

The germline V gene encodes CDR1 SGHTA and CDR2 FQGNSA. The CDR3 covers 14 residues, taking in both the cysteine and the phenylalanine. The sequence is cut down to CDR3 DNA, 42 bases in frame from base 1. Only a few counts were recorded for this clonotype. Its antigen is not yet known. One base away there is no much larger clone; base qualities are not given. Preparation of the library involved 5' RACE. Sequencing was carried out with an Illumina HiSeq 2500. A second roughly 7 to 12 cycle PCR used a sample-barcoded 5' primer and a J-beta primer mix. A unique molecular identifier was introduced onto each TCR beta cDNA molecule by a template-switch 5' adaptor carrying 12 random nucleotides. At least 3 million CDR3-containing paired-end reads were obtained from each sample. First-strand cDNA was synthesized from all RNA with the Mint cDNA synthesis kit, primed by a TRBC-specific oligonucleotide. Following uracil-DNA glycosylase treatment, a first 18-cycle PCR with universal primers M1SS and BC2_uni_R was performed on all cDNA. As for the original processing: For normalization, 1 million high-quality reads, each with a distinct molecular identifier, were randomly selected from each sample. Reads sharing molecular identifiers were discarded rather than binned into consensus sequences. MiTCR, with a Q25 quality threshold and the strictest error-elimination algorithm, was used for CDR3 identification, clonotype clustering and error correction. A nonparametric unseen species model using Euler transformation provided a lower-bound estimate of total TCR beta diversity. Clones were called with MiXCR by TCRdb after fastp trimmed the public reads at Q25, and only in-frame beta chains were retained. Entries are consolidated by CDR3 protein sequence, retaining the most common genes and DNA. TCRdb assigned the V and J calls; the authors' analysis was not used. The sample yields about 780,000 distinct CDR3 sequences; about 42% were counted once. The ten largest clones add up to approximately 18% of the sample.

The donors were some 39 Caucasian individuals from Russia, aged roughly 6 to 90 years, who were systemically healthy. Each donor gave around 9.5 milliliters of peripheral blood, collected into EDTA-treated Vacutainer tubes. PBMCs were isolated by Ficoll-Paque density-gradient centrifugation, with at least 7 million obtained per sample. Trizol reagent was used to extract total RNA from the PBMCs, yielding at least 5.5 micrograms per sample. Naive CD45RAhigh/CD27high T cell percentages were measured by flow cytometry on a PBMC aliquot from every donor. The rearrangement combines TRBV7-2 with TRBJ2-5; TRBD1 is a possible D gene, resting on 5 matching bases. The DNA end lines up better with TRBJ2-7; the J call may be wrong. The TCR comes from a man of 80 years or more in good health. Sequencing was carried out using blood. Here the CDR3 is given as CASSPRWQGPEQYF. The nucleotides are TGTGCCAGCAGCCCGAGGTGGCAGGGCCCCGAGCAGTACTTC.